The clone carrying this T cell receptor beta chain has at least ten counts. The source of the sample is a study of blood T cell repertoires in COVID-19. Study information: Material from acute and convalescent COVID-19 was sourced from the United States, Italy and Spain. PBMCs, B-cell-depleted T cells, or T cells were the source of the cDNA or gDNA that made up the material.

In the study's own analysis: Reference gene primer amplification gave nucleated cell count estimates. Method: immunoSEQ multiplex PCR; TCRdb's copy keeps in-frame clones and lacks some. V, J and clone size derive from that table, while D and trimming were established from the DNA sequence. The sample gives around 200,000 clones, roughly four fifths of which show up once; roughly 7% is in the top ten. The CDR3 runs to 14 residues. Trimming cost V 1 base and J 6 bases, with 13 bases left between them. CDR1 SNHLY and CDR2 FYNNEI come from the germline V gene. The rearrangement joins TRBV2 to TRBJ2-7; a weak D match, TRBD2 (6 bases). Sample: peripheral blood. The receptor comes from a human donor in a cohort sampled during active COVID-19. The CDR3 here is CASSEDLGGREQYF. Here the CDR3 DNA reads TGTGCCAGCAGTGAAGATTTGGGGGGACGCGAGCAGTACTTC.